This entry is about one T cell receptor beta chain. In this sample, this clone turned up a few times. The antigen it recognizes is unknown. Base-call qualities are not available, and no considerably larger clone is one nucleotide away. The method was the immunoSEQ multiplex PCR assay. RNA was extracted from all samples and reverse transcribed into cDNA, which served as template for TCR sequencing. SuperScript III was used for first-strand cDNA synthesis, primed with a 2:1 mix of oligo-dT and random hexamers. A synthetic immune receptor repertoire was used to gauge amplification bias, and whatever bias remained was removed computationally. Per the authors' processing: After raw reads were preprocessed to remove errors, the CDR3 was defined following IMGT conventions as running from the conserved cysteine to phenylalanine. To get clonality, Shannon entropy was normalized by log2 of the number of productive unique TCRs and the result was subtracted from 1. Whether scalp clones were CD4 or CD8 was inferred by matching scalp TCRbeta sequences against CD4 and CD8 repertoires sorted from blood. TCRdb carries this immuneACCESS record with in-frame sequences only. Its versions omit some clonotypes, under half of them owing to an unresolved V gene in the studies checked, with the rest unexplained. V and J calls and clone size are given by that table; D and trimming were obtained from the DNA. This sample comprises 190,000 or so clones, roughly 60% of them detected only once. The ten largest clones represent about 5.1% of the sample.

Per the germline V gene (reference sequence), SEHNR is the CDR1 and FQNEAQ is the CDR2. The CDR3 has 14 amino acids, counting the end cysteine and phenylalanine. Here the CDR3 DNA is all that survives: 42 bases in frame from base 1. V is cut back by 3 bases and J by 7 bases, with 2 bases in the junction unmatched. These data belong to a study of CD8+ T cells in alopecia areata (dated by TCRdb to the late 2010s). A note on the overall study: Treated patients were enrolled in an open-label pilot trial of oral tofacitinib, 5 to 10 mg twice daily, for moderate-to-severe alopecia areata. Scalp clonality was compared across normal scalp (n=4), patchy alopecia areata scalp (n=8), and alopecia totalis/universalis scalp (n=8). Tofacitinib was given for 6 to 18 months, followed by 6 months of follow-up off drug to assess delayed response and recurrence. On the human side, TCRbeta sequencing was run on scalp tissue and on sorted CD4+ and CD8+ peripheral blood T cells from healthy controls and from alopecia areata patients with either patchy or totalis/universalis disease. Tofacitinib-treated patients had biopsies at baseline and at 4 and 24 weeks of treatment, with a later scalp biopsy in several patients. TCRbeta CDR3 regions were amplified by immunoSEQ multiplex PCR using 35 Vbeta forward and 13 Jbeta reverse primers. RNA was extracted with the PAXgene miRNA kit for fixed scalp, the miRNeasy kit for PBMCs, and the RNeasy kit for mouse skin. The SALT score, which quantifies the percentage of affected scalp surface area, was used to measure disease severity in treated patients. High-throughput TCRbeta sequencing was used to examine T cell clonal expansion in alopecia areata in both the C3H/HeJ mouse model and human patients. General study outcomes and caveats: Scalp TCR repertoire analysis is complicated because resident alphabeta T cells in normal human skin are also sequenced, whereas mouse skin is dominated by gammadelta T cells. During tofacitinib treatment, many expanded lesional clones remained in scalp and blood, and this persistence may partly explain relapse after treatment is stopped. TCR sequences shared between patients were less clear than in mice, possibly partly because of HLA diversity in the patient population. Lesional scalp, especially in alopecia totalis/universalis, showed higher clonality and more expanded CD8+ clones than normal scalp, suggesting antigenic drive. With tofacitinib, both scalp clonality and the number of expanded CD8+ clones among the top 100 scalp clones went down significantly. The treated cohort was small, with a single nonresponder, so links between baseline CD8+ expansion and response need larger studies.

The intended sense of this specimen's time point label: less than 30 weeks on oral tofacitinib. The sample's treatment or condition, from its label and the paper: oral pan-JAK inhibitor, 5-10 mg twice daily. Lesional scalp punch biopsies and peripheral blood were collected from alopecia areata patients. PBMCs were separated by density centrifugation and stained for CD3, CD4 and CD8, after which CD4+ and CD8+ T cells were sorted on a FACSAria. The sequencing used CD4+ T cells sorted from blood, collected at week 24, from a patient treated with tofacitinib. The receptor comes from a human donor with alopecia areata. The chain links TRBV7-9 with TRBJ1-5; 11 central nucleotides agree with TRBD1. The nucleotides are TGTGCCAGCAGCTTCGGACAGGGGGCCCAGCCCCAGCATTTT. It encodes CASSFGQGAQPQHF. When the CDR3 is completed using the reference TRBV7-9 and TRBJ1-5 genes on either side, the full variable domain is DTGVSQNPRHKITKRGQNVTFRCDPISEHNRLYWYRQTLGQGPEFLTYFQNEAQLEKSRLLSDRFSAERPKGSFSTLEIQRTEQGDSAMYLCASSFGQGAQPQHFGDGTRLSIL.